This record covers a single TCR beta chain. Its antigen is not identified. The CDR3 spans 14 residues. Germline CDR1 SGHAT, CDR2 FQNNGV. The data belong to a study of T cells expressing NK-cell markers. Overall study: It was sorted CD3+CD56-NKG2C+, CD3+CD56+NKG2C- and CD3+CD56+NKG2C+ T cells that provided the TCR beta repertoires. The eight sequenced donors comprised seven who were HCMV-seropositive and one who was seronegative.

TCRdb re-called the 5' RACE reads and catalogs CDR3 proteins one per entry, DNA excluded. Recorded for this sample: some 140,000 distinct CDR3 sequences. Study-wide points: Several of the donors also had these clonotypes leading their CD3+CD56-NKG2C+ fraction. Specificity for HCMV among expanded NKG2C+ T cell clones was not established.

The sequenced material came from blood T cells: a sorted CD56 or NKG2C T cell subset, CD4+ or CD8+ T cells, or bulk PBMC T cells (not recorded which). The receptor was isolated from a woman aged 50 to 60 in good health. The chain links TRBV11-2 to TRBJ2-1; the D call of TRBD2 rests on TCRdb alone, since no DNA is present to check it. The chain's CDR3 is CASSWASGDNEQFF.